These 7 T cell receptor beta chains were sequenced from one sample in a study of blood T cell repertoires in COVID-19. Measured with immunoSEQ multiplex PCR; TCRdb has only the in-frame clones, and not every one. The sample holds about 170,000 clones, roughly 85% seen once. Sequenced material: peripheral blood. Receptors originate from a human donor with acute or convalescent COVID-19. The donor label of this sample is uncertain.

The chain couples TRBV4-3 to TRBJ2-4; TRBD2 matches at 8 bases. This CDR3 has 17 residues. Germline V gene lookup returns CDR1 LGHNA and CDR2 YSLEER. The J segment lost 1 base and the V segment lost 1 base, leaving 6 bases of the junction unmatched. Here the CDR3 DNA reads TGCGCCAGCAGCCAAGTTACGGGGGGGTATGCCAAAAACATTCAGTACTTC. This encodes CASSQVTGGYAKNIQYF.

The rearrangement joins TRBV5-1 to TRBJ2-7; 9 nucleotides match TRBD1. This CDR3 is built from 14 residues. Germline-derived CDR1 and CDR2 are SGHRS and YFSETQ. The ends lost 4 bases at V and 5 bases at J; junction bases unmatched: 7. The CDR3 is CASSPGQGINEQYF. CDR3 coding DNA: TGCGCCAGCAGCCCGGGACAGGGTATCAACGAGCAGTACTTC.

The chain recombines TRBV4-2 with TRBJ2-7; 7 positions agree with TRBD2. Germline loops: CDR1 LGHNA, CDR2 YNFKEQ. The CDR3 is made up of 16 amino acids. The V gene end was trimmed by 1 base and the J gene end by 3 bases; junction bases not matched to a gene: 9. CDR3 coding DNA: TGTGCCAGCAGCCAAGCTCCATCGGGGGGACTCTACGAGCAGTACTTC. It encodes CASSQAPSGGLYEQYF.

The chain's CDR3 is CASSPGGQLAKNIQYF. The CDR3 DNA follows: TGTGCCAGCAGCCCAGGGGGGCAGCTAGCCAAAAACATTCAGTACTTC. The chain couples TRBV11-2 to TRBJ2-4, with D possibly matching TRBD1 (7 bases). The V gene's germline CDR1 is SGHAT and CDR2 FQNNGV. Trimming shortened V by 5 bases and J by 0 bases, and 14 bases separated the two germline ends. The CDR3 is 16 amino acids.

The chain has TRBV19 and TRBJ2-5; tentative D call: TRBD2 (6 bases). This CDR3 has 16 amino acids. V was pared by 1 base and J by 1 base, with 13 bases between. Germline V gene data show CDR1 as LNHDA and CDR2 as SQIVND (reference sequence). CDR3 sequence reads: CASSIVGVAAQETQYF. The CDR3 DNA follows: TGTGCCAGTAGTATAGTAGGGGTAGCGGCCCAAGAGACCCAGTACTTC.

The chain joins TRBV21-1 to TRBJ2-1; the D call TRBD2 from the table was never checked on the DNA. TRBV21-1 is labeled a pseudogene. This CDR3 has 15 residues. CDR3 sequence: CASSKQTTLGNEQFF. The CDR3 DNA reads as TGTGCCAGCAGCAAACAGACTACCCTCGGTAATGAGCAGTTCTTC.

This chain connects TRBV27 to TRBJ2-7; no firm D call. V dropped 3 bases and J dropped 2 bases, with 8 bases sitting between them. The germline V gene has CDR1 MNHEY and CDR2 SMNVEV (reference sequence). CDR3 size: 13 residues. CDR3 region: CASSFDRAYEQYF. CDR3 nucleotides: TGTGCCAGCAGTTTCGACCGGGCCTACGAGCAGTACTTC.